This T cell receptor (beta chain) stems from a study of blood T cell repertoires in COVID-19. As for the study in general: Researchers got acute and convalescent COVID-19 samples from the United States, Italy and Spain. The cDNA or gDNA used as material had been derived from T cells, B-cell-depleted T cells, or PBMCs.

Patients in Seattle were enrolled during active infection, then followed longitudinally. The table came from immunoSEQ multiplex PCR; TCRdb's copy has only in-frame clones and leaves some out. The table lists 85,000 to 100,000 clones, around 88% of them singletons, with around 2.1% in the top ten. Source material: peripheral blood. This receptor was identified in a man between 50 and 59 years old with COVID-19, enrolled during active disease.

CDR3 DNA: TGTGCCAGCAGCCCACGATCAACCCGGACAGGGGCTGCACTGACCTTC. Translating gives CASSPRSTRTGAALTF. V usage is TRBV7-8 and J usage is TRBJ1-2, with 9 bases identical to TRBD1. Trimming removed 5 bases from V and 14 bases from J; junction bases left unmatched: 21. Germline V gives CDR1 SGHVS, CDR2 FQNEAQ. The CDR3 totals 16 residues.